These T cell receptor beta chains were read from a single sample in a study of post-analysis software for immune sequencing data. One entry per CDR3 protein, called by TCRdb with MiXCR from the PCR reads. This sample has about 560,000 distinct CDR3 sequences; roughly two fifths occur once, and the top ten carry roughly 1.7%. The sample consisted of blood. The receptors originated from a girl aged 10 to 17 with multiple sclerosis. The CDR3 runs from the conserved cysteine through the conserved F or W. The order of the fields is D gene, J gene, CDR3 length, clone size, V gene, CDR3 protein, CDR3 DNA. D genes are given only for firm matches. Rows give clone size only sometimes, using once, few, many, or a class for an expanded clone.

TRBD2,TRBJ2-3,17,.,TRBV20-1,CSARDQEAGRTTDTQYF,TGCAGTGCTAGAGATCAAGAAGCGGGGCGTACCACAGATACGCAGTATTTT
.,TRBJ2-7,15,.,TRBV7-2,CASSSAGSAIHEQYF,TGTGCCAGCAGCTCTGCCGGGAGCGCTATTCACGAGCAGTACTTC
.,TRBJ2-5,16,few,TRBV24-1,CATSDSPGRGRETQYF,TGTGCCACCAGTGATTCACCGGGACGGGGCAGGGAGACCCAGTACTTC
TRBD1,TRBJ1-5,19,few,TRBV12-3/TRBV12-4,CASSLPLGQAQIGNQPQHF,TGTGCCAGCAGTTTACCTCTAGGACAGGCCCAGATAGGCAATCAGCCCCAGCATTTT
.,TRBJ2-1,16,.,TRBV14,CASSQAGGQRYNEQFF,TGTGCCAGCAGCCAAGCCGGGGGGCAGCGTTACAATGAGCAGTTCTTC
.,TRBJ2-7,13,.,TRBV2,CASKGGGTYEQYF,TGTGCCAGCAAGGGTGGGGGGACCTACGAGCAGTACTTC
TRBD2,TRBJ2-1,15,.,TRBV20-1,CSARGASGGYNEQFF,TGCAGTGCTAGAGGGGCTAGCGGGGGCTACAATGAGCAGTTCTTC
TRBD1,TRBJ2-5,15,few,TRBV6-2/TRBV6-3,CASSSPGQDQETQYF,TGTGCCAGCAGCTCACCGGGACAGGACCAAGAGACCCAGTACTTC
.,TRBJ2-2,15,many,TRBV12-3/TRBV12-4,CASSLGGPPGGELFF,TGTGCCAGCAGTTTAGGGGGCCCCCCGGGCGGGGAGCTGTTTTTT
.,TRBJ1-6,15,.,TRBV4-1,CASSQGTRNNSPLHF,TGCGCCAGCAGCCAAGGTACCCGTAATAATTCACCCCTCCACTTT
.,TRBJ2-6,15,few,TRBV7-9,CASTTAESGANVLTF,TGTGCCAGCACCACTGCGGAGTCTGGGGCCAACGTCCTGACTTTC
TRBD1,TRBJ1-5,16,.,TRBV20-1,CSARDSFDRANQPQHF,TGCAGTGCTAGAGATTCATTCGACAGGGCCAATCAGCCCCAGCATTTT
.,TRBJ2-1,15,few,TRBV12-3/TRBV12-4,CASSLDAGGYNEQFF,TGTGCCAGCAGCCTGGACGCGGGTGGCTACAATGAGCAGTTCTTC
.,TRBJ2-5,14,few,TRBV7-3,CASSPDGNPTTQYF,TGTGCCAGCAGCCCCGACGGAAACCCTACGACCCAGTACTTC
.,TRBJ1-2,15,few,TRBV2,CASSDQLWVGDGYTF,TGTGCCAGCAGTGATCAGCTCTGGGTGGGGGATGGCTACACCTTC
TRBD2,TRBJ2-7,14,few,TRBV12-3/TRBV12-4,CASSRTGGLSEQYF,TGTGCCAGCAGCCGGACGGGGGGTCTGAGCGAGCAGTACTTC
TRBD1,TRBJ2-6,17,.,TRBV12-3/TRBV12-4,CASSLDRGSSGANVLTF,TGTGCCAGCAGTTTGGACAGGGGAAGCTCTGGGGCCAACGTCCTGACTTTC
.,TRBJ1-2,11,few,TRBV20-1,CSARGSGGYTF,TGCAGTGCTAGGGGATCAGGTGGCTACACCTTC
.,TRBJ2-4,11,few,TRBV30,CAWSLENIQYF,TGTGCCTGGAGTCTAGAAAACATTCAGTACTTC
.,TRBJ2-3,15,.,TRBV9,CASGGTDPPPDTQYF,TGTGCCAGCGGCGGGACTGACCCACCACCAGATACGCAGTATTTT
.,TRBJ1-6,16,few,TRBV5-1,CASSLARGSRNSPLHF,TGCGCCAGCAGCTTGGCACGGGGTTCGAGAAATTCACCCCTCCACTTT
.,TRBJ2-7,12,few,TRBV29-1,CTYRRTFEEQYF,TGCACCTATCGAAGGACATTCGAGGAGCAGTACTTC
TRBD2,TRBJ2-1,13,many,TRBV12-3/TRBV12-4,CASSLAAYNEQFF,TGTGCCAGCAGCCTAGCGGCCTACAATGAGCAGTTCTTC
.,TRBJ2-4,12,.,TRBV7-9,CASSLVGTFQHF,TGTGCCAGCAGCTTAGTGGGCACCTTTCAGCACTTC
.,TRBJ2-1,12,few,TRBV12-3/TRBV12-4,CASSFGESKQFF,TGTGCCAGCAGTTTTGGGGAGTCGAAGCAGTTCTTC
.,TRBJ2-3,13,few,TRBV7-9,CASDGTYTDTQYF,TGTGCCAGCGACGGGACTTACACAGATACGCAGTATTTT
.,TRBJ2-5,14,.,TRBV6-6,CASSYDQGRETQYF,TGTGCCAGCAGTTACGACCAGGGAAGGGAGACCCAGTACTTC
.,TRBJ1-1,12,.,TRBV5-1,CASSLQGLEAFF,TGCGCCAGCAGCTTGCAGGGCCTAGAAGCTTTCTTT